These 32 T cell receptor beta chains were sequenced from one sample in a study of Ad26.COV2.S vaccination and SARS-CoV-2 variants. Treatment given: 19 received Ad26.COV2.S at low or high dose, single or two shots; about five received placebo; per-sample allocation not given. On day 63 after the first injection, vaccine and placebo recipients gave samples. Only in-frame clones appear in the TCRdb table, and some are missing; sequencing was by immunoSEQ multiplex PCR. Counted here are roughly 350,000 clones, about 87% occurring once; the ten biggest clones make up around 6.1%. The material sequenced was peripheral blood, taken in a trial of Ad26.COV2.S vaccine versus placebo. All receptors come from a person between 18 and 60 years old who received the Ad26.COV2.S COVID-19 vaccine or a placebo.

The V and J genes are TRBV30 and TRBJ2-3, with D possibly called TRBD1 or TRBD2 (6 bases each). The CDR3 is made up of 15 amino acids. Germline V gives CDR1 GTSNPN, CDR2 SVGIG (reference sequence). V was pared by 3 bases and J by 1 base, with 14 bases between. CDR3 sequence: CAWRLEGEGTDTQYF. The CDR3 coding sequence is TGTGCCTGGAGACTGGAGGGGGAGGGCACAGATACGCAGTATTTT.

This chain connects TRBV5-6 to TRBJ2-1; D is perhaps TRBD2 (5 bases). Germline-derived CDR1 and CDR2 are SGHDT and YYEEEE. With 1 base removed from V and 4 bases from J, the gap between germline ends came to 12 bases. This CDR3 has 15 residues. CDR3 DNA sequence: TGTGCCAGCAGCTTGCGTAGAGCGGTTTACAATGAGCAGTTCTTC. It encodes CASSLRRAVYNEQFF.

The chain recombines TRBV11-2 with TRBJ2-7, with D possibly matching TRBD1 (6 bases). V dropped 3 bases and J dropped 10 bases, with 16 bases sitting between them. Germline loops: CDR1 SGHAT, CDR2 FQNNGV. The CDR3 totals 13 residues. The CDR3 sequence: CASSFDSGTSQYF. The CDR3 bases are TGTGCCAGCAGCTTTGACTCCGGGACATCCCAGTACTTC.

V and J are TRBV25-1 and TRBJ2-7, with a tentative D call TRBD2 (5 bases). There are 12 residues in the CDR3. The germline CDR1 and CDR2 sequences are MGHDK and SYGVNS. The V end lost 6 bases, the J end lost 4 bases, and 10 bases lay between the germline ends. For the CDR3, the DNA is TGTGCCAGCAGCGCGGACTGGTACGAGCAGTACTTC. This sequence encodes CASSADWYEQYF.

This rearrangement joins TRBV10-3 to TRBJ1-2, with 12 positions matching TRBD1. Germline CDR1 ENHRY, CDR2 SYGVKD. Trimming removed 11 bases from V and 3 bases from J; junction bases left unmatched: 4. The CDR3 extends over 13 amino acids. CDR3 region: CAAGTGGDYGYTF. The CDR3 DNA reads TGTGCCGCCGGGACAGGGGGCGACTATGGCTACACCTTC.

The rearrangement links TRBV6-6 to TRBJ2-5, with TRBD2 matching over 7 bases. There are 14 residues in the CDR3. V was clipped by 5 bases and J by 1 base; unmatched bases: 4. The germline V gene encodes CDR1 MNHNY and CDR2 SVGAGI (reference sequence). In DNA form, the CDR3 reads TGTGCCAGCAGTGTAGCGGGCCTCCAAGAGACCCAGTACTTC. It specifies CASSVAGLQETQYF.

This clone was picked up a small number of times. The chain joins TRBV6-1 to TRBJ1-5; D is unclear. The CDR3 totals 13 residues. V was trimmed by 3 bases and J by 3 bases, leaving 6 bases between them. Germline V lookup: CDR1 MNHNS, CDR2 SASEGT. CDR3 bases: TGTGCCAGCAGTGACGGCTTCAATCAGCCCCAGCATTTT. This gives the protein CASSDGFNQPQHF.

V usage is TRBV4-3 and J usage is TRBJ1-2; D is uncertain. CDR3 length equals 13 residues. Trimming removed 8 bases from V and 7 bases from J, with 17 bases in between. Germline lookup yields CDR1 LGHNA and CDR2 YSLEER. CDR3 nucleotide sequence: TGCGCCAGCGCTCCAGGTGACCTTCCTGGCTACACCTTC. The encoded protein is CASAPGDLPGYTF.

This clone was seen only once. The chain uses TRBV27 and TRBJ2-3; 9 nucleotides align to TRBD2. Trimming at V came to 6 bases and at J to 0 bases, leaving 10 bases not matched to a gene. This CDR3 has 17 residues. Germline CDR1 reads MNHEY; CDR2 reads SMNVEV (reference sequence). The CDR3 DNA sequence: TGTGCCAGCAGCCCTACTCGGACTAGCGTCAGCACAGATACGCAGTATTTT. Protein sequence: CASSPTRTSVSTDTQYF.

The J gene is TRBJ1-2, the V gene TRBV2; D unresolved. CDR3 length equals 15 residues. Trimming stripped 1 base from V and 3 bases from J, with 12 bases between. Germline assignment: CDR1 SNHLY and CDR2 FYNNEI. The CDR3 DNA reads TGTGCCAGCAGTGAAGGGGAGGGTTACGACTATGGCTACACCTTC. As protein: CASSEGEGYDYGYTF.

V and J are TRBV7-2 and TRBJ2-7, with a possible D match to TRBD2 (8 bases). Per the germline V gene, CDR1 is SGHTA and CDR2 is FQGNSA. The ends were cut back, 1 base at V and 6 bases at J, with 28 bases in the middle. CDR3 length equals 19 residues. The CDR3 protein is CASSLGPGTVRTSRSEQYF. The CDR3 nucleotides read TGTGCCAGCAGCTTAGGCCCCGGGACAGTCAGGACTAGCCGTTCCGAGCAGTACTTC.

The chain recombines TRBV6-1 with TRBJ1-6; tentatively, D is TRBD1 (6 bases). The CDR3 loop spans 16 amino acids. Trimming pared 2 bases from V and 5 bases from J, leaving 13 bases between. The germline V gene encodes CDR1 MNHNS and CDR2 SASEGT. CDR3 nucleotide sequence: TGTGCCAGCAGTGAACAGGGGATAGTTAATAATTCACCCCTCCACTTT. This sequence encodes CASSEQGIVNNSPLHF.

This rearrangement joins TRBV7-2 to TRBJ2-7; TRBD1 matches at 7 bases. Per the germline V gene, CDR1 is SGHTA and CDR2 is FQGNSA. With 5 bases clipped from V and 7 bases from J, the junction kept 11 bases outside the gene matches. The CDR3 extends over 14 amino acids. CDR3 nucleotide sequence: TGTGCCAGCAGCCCCCGGACAGGCTCGCGGGAGCAGTACTTC. Its protein product is CASSPRTGSREQYF.

The chain couples TRBV7-3 to TRBJ2-5; D possibly corresponds to TRBD1 (5 bases). Trimming took 5 bases from V and 4 from J, leaving 14 bases between them. Germline V gives CDR1 SGHTA, CDR2 FQGTGA. The CDR3 covers 14 residues. The CDR3 bases are TGTGCCAGCAGCAGGGGCCGGCAGGGAGAGACCCAGTACTTC. Protein: CASSRGRQGETQYF.

On this clone: Because the CDR3's place on the DNA is in doubt, the DNA is left out and the CDR3 is given as listed by TCRdb. J is TRBJ1-1 and V is TRBV19; the table's D call, TRBD1, was not checked against the DNA. CDR1 LNHDA and CDR2 SQIVND come from the germline V gene (reference sequence). The CDR3 length equals 13 residues, ends included. CDR3 sequence reads: CASRVGMGARTFF.

The V and J genes are TRBV7-2 and TRBJ1-1, with unresolved D. The CDR3 covers 13 residues. The germline V gene encodes CDR1 SGHTA and CDR2 FQGNSA. Trimming stripped 7 bases from V and 4 bases from J, with 13 bases between. CDR3 region: CASTSWEATEAFF. DNA for the CDR3: TGTGCCAGCACCTCCTGGGAGGCCACTGAAGCTTTCTTT.

J is TRBJ2-1 and V is TRBV6-6, with D uncertain. The CDR3 length is 15 residues. Germline assignment: CDR1 MNHNY and CDR2 SVGAGI (reference sequence). Deletions cut 2 bases from V and 2 bases from J, with 10 bases between. The chain's CDR3 is CASSYADPPYNEQFF. The DNA for the CDR3 is TGTGCCAGCAGTTACGCGGACCCGCCCTACAATGAGCAGTTCTTC.

The chain combines TRBV18 with TRBJ2-2; the D is unclear. Germline assignment: CDR1 KGHSH and CDR2 LQKENI. The CDR3 loop spans 15 amino acids. V was cut by 3 bases and J by 6 bases, with 14 bases left in between. The CDR3 coding sequence is TGTGCCAGCTCACCTCGGACGGCGATCTCCGGGGAGCTGTTTTTT. As protein: CASSPRTAISGELFF.

The rearrangement joins TRBV7-2 to TRBJ2-7, with 9 bases identical to TRBD1. The trim removed 5 bases at V and 6 bases at J, leaving 8 bases unmatched. The germline V gene encodes CDR1 SGHTA and CDR2 FQGNSA. The CDR3 totals 14 residues. CDR3 sequence reads: CASSPGQGISEQYF. CDR3 coding DNA: TGTGCCAGCAGCCCAGGACAGGGGATTTCCGAGCAGTACTTC.

The CDR3 protein is CASSFRGWYGYTF. DNA for the CDR3: TGTGCCAGCAGCTTCAGGGGGTGGTATGGCTACACCTTC. The chain carries TRBV7-9 and TRBJ1-2; TRBD1 matches 7 bases. Germline values: CDR1 SEHNR, CDR2 FQNEAQ (reference sequence). The CDR3 contains 13 residues. Trimming removed 3 bases from V and 5 bases from J; junction bases left unmatched: 3.

This clone has just one count. The chain couples TRBV4-2 to TRBJ2-2; 8 bases match TRBD1. The V gene's germline CDR1 is LGHNA and CDR2 YNFKEQ. This CDR3 spans 15 amino acids. With 7 bases clipped from V and 4 bases from J, the junction kept 8 bases outside the gene matches. Written as DNA, the CDR3 is TGTGCCAGCATACCCGGGACAGGCGCCACCGGGGAGCTGTTTTTT. Translated: CASIPGTGATGELFF.

This chain connects TRBV19 to TRBJ1-2; D is ambiguous. The germline gives CDR1 LNHDA, CDR2 SQIVND (reference sequence). The CDR3 contains 17 residues. The germline V and J ends were trimmed by 2 bases and 2 bases, with 18 bases remaining between them. CDR3: CASSILGSLGKNYGYTF. The CDR3 DNA is TGTGCCAGTAGTATACTAGGCTCGCTCGGGAAGAACTATGGCTACACCTTC.

J is TRBJ2-2 and V is TRBV10-3; 8 nucleotides agree with TRBD1. Germline V gene sequence: CDR1 ENHRY, CDR2 SYGVKD. The CDR3 covers 14 residues. The V segment lost 6 bases and the J segment 7 bases; nucleotides outside the gene matches: 7. The CDR3 here is CAISGQGWDGELFF. CDR3 nucleotides: TGTGCCATCAGCGGACAGGGTTGGGACGGGGAGCTGTTTTTT.

V is TRBV11-3 and J is TRBJ2-1; a weak D match, TRBD1 (5 bases). Trimming removed 6 bases from V and 8 bases from J, with 14 bases in between. The CDR3 totals 13 residues. CDR1 SGHNT and CDR2 YENEEA come from the germline V gene. CDR3 nucleotides: TGTGCCAGCAGTACTACAGCAGGGTATGAGCAGTTCTTC. Translated, it gives CASSTTAGYEQFF. The variable domain in full, with the rest retrieved from reference TRBV11-3 and TRBJ2-1, is EAGVVQSPRYKIIEKKQPVAFWCNPISGHNTLYWYLQNLGQGPELLIRYENEEAVDDSQLPKDRFSAERLKGVDSTLKIQPAELGDSAVYLCASSTTAGYEQFFGPGTRLTVL.

The chain links TRBV30 to TRBJ2-7, with no clear D. Trimming removed 2 bases from V and 3 bases from J, with 8 bases in between. The germline V gene has CDR1 GTSNPN and CDR2 SVGIG (reference sequence). The CDR3 is 12 residues long. For the CDR3, the DNA is TGTGCCTGGAGTAACACATACTACGAGCAGTACTTC. It yields the protein CAWSNTYYEQYF.

This clone was counted once. This chain uses TRBV4-3 with TRBJ2-6; D is unresolved. The CDR3 has 15 residues. V lost 4 bases, J lost 4 bases, and 11 bases lay in between. Looked up from germline, CDR1 is LGHNA and CDR2 is YSLEER. The CDR3 region is CASSPREGGANVLTF. The CDR3, as DNA: TGCGCCAGCAGCCCGCGAGAAGGGGGGGCCAACGTCCTGACTTTC.

This sequence joins TRBV12-3 or TRBV12-4 and TRBJ1-2; D is unresolved. The V and J ends lost 1 base and 8 bases respectively, with 11 bases between them. The CDR3 is made up of 13 amino acids. This chain's CDR3 is CASSLGTQRGYTF. For the CDR3, the DNA is TGTGCCAGCAGTTTAGGGACCCAAAGGGGCTACACCTTC.

J is TRBJ1-5 and V is TRBV5-5, with D maybe TRBD1 (6 bases). V lost 1 base and J lost 1, with 9 bases in between. CDR3 length equals 15 residues. Germline assignment: CDR1 SGHKS and CDR2 YYEKEE (reference sequence). The CDR3: CASSLMRGSNQPQHF. CDR3 DNA sequence: TGTGCCAGCAGCTTGATGAGGGGGAGCAATCAGCCCCAGCATTTT. Variable domain in full (rest from reference TRBV5-5 and TRBJ1-5): DAGVTQSPTHLIKTRGQQVTLRCSPISGHKSVSWYQQVLGQGPQFIFQYYEKEERGRGNFPDRFSARQFPNYSSELNVNALLLGDSALYLCASSLMRGSNQPQHFGDGTRLSIL.

This chain links TRBV18 with TRBJ1-4, with D unresolved. The V and J ends lost 2 bases and 4 bases respectively, with 8 bases between them. The CDR3 contains 14 residues. CDR1 and CDR2 (germline): KGHSH, LQKENI. The CDR3 DNA sequence: TGTGCCAGCTCACCAAAAAAGAATAATGAAAAACTGTTTTTT. It specifies CASSPKKNNEKLFF.

This sequence joins TRBV6-5 and TRBJ1-6; TRBD1 matches 8 bases. The V gene end was trimmed by 6 bases and the J gene end by 4 bases; junction bases not matched to a gene: 5. The CDR3 runs 15 residues. CDR1 is MNHEY and CDR2 is SVGAGI in the germline V gene. CDR3: CASSPGGAYNSPLHF. The CDR3 nucleotides are TGTGCCAGCAGCCCAGGGGGCGCTTATAATTCACCCCTCCACTTT.

The chain combines TRBV29-1 with TRBJ2-3; the D is unclear. Germline values: CDR1 SQVTM, CDR2 ANQGSEA. This CDR3 is built from 12 residues. V was clipped by 8 bases and J by 5 bases, with 14 bases between them. The CDR3: CSISSTGDTQYF. The CDR3 bases are TGCAGCATCTCAAGCACTGGAGATACGCAGTATTTT.

This clone has only a few counts. The CDR3 DNA sequence: TGTGCCAGCAGCTATGAACGAGGTCAGCCCCAGCATTTT. Its protein is CASSYERGQPQHF. V is TRBV11-2 and J is TRBJ1-5; D gene uncertain. Germline lookup yields CDR1 SGHAT and CDR2 FQNNGV. The germline V and J ends were trimmed by 4 bases and 6 bases, with 10 bases remaining between them. The CDR3 spans 13 residues.